These T cell receptor beta chains were read from a single sample in a study of human T cells and chemical hapten exposure. TCRdb used MiXCR to reprocess the RACE reads, holding one entry per CDR3 protein. Of 180,000 or so distinct CDR3 sequences listed, almost 30% were seen once; the top ten hold about 2.7%. The source material was whole blood, sampled in connection with sensitization to the hapten diphenylcyclopropenone (DPC). These receptors all stem from a woman in her 30s with alopecia areata. Some clones in this sample may be carry-over from other donors' samples. CDR3s leave out the opening cysteine and the closing phenylalanine or tryptophan. Size tells how often a clone was seen (once, few, many) or the class of an expanded clone, and some rows leave it out.

J gene: TRBJ2-7; clone size: NA; V gene: TRBV20-1; CDR3 protein: SAREQFFVSYEQY
J gene: TRBJ2-1; clone size: NA; V gene: TRBV19; CDR3 protein: ASSGGTSGLAYNEQF
J gene: TRBJ2-3; clone size: NA; V gene: TRBV6-1; CDR3 protein: ASSGIAESGTDTQY
J gene: TRBJ1-2; clone size: NA; V gene: TRBV29-1; CDR3 protein: SVKLASNYGYT
J gene: TRBJ1-1; clone size: NA; V gene: TRBV28; CDR3 protein: ASTPTGGITEAF
J gene: TRBJ1-2; clone size: few; V gene: TRBV29-1; CDR3 protein: SVDSGNYGYT
J gene: TRBJ1-4; clone size: few; V gene: TRBV28; CDR3 protein: ASSIYLGEKLF
J gene: TRBJ1-2; clone size: NA; V gene: TRBV12-3/TRBV12-4; CDR3 protein: ASSTAYGYT
J gene: TRBJ1-1; clone size: NA; V gene: TRBV4-1; CDR3 protein: ASSQRQGWGTEAF
J gene: TRBJ1-2; clone size: NA; V gene: TRBV29-1; CDR3 protein: SVSQGAGGYT
J gene: TRBJ2-1; clone size: NA; V gene: TRBV3-1; CDR3 protein: ASSQGMGLAGYEQF
J gene: TRBJ1-1; clone size: NA; V gene: TRBV5-1; CDR3 protein: ASSLDGTGGTEAF
J gene: TRBJ1-4; clone size: NA; V gene: TRBV5-1; CDR3 protein: ASSLVSGNEKLF
J gene: TRBJ2-1; clone size: NA; V gene: TRBV21-1; CDR3 protein: ASSKEIAGPYNEQF
J gene: TRBJ2-3; clone size: NA; V gene: TRBV28; CDR3 protein: ASRSRGGSTDTQY
J gene: TRBJ2-2; clone size: few; V gene: TRBV4-2; CDR3 protein: ASSLAGTTGELF
J gene: TRBJ2-3; clone size: NA; V gene: TRBV9; CDR3 protein: ASSKGAKRTDTQY
J gene: TRBJ2-1; clone size: NA; V gene: TRBV5-1; CDR3 protein: ASSLRGATDEQF
J gene: TRBJ2-3; clone size: NA; V gene: TRBV27; CDR3 protein: ASSFAGGGTQY
J gene: TRBJ1-5; clone size: NA; V gene: TRBV28; CDR3 protein: ASVLRGESQPQH
J gene: TRBJ1-1; clone size: few; V gene: TRBV29-1; CDR3 protein: SVDRGGDTEAF
J gene: TRBJ2-3; clone size: few; V gene: TRBV7-3; CDR3 protein: ASSLVAGYTDTQY
J gene: TRBJ2-2; clone size: few; V gene: TRBV12-3/TRBV12-4; CDR3 protein: ASRPELQGSGELF
J gene: TRBJ2-7; clone size: NA; V gene: TRBV10-3; CDR3 protein: AISPGLAGSGEQY
J gene: TRBJ2-7; clone size: NA; V gene: TRBV20-1; CDR3 protein: SARTWDRAYEQY
J gene: TRBJ1-1; clone size: NA; V gene: TRBV6-5; CDR3 protein: ASSYVTGATEAF
J gene: TRBJ1-5; clone size: few; V gene: TRBV4-2; CDR3 protein: ASSQDWRQPQH
J gene: TRBJ2-3; clone size: NA; V gene: TRBV6-6; CDR3 protein: ASSFTAPTDTQY
J gene: TRBJ1-5; clone size: NA; V gene: TRBV12-3/TRBV12-4; CDR3 protein: ASSFIPGAHQPQH
J gene: TRBJ1-1; clone size: NA; V gene: TRBV4-3; CDR3 protein: ASSQGTGSTEAF
J gene: TRBJ2-7; clone size: few; V gene: TRBV2; CDR3 protein: ASIQGIYEQY
J gene: TRBJ1-2; clone size: NA; V gene: TRBV5-8; CDR3 protein: ASSLEWRDYGYT
J gene: TRBJ2-2; clone size: few; V gene: TRBV5-5; CDR3 protein: ASSFWLGGELF
J gene: TRBJ2-1; clone size: few; V gene: TRBV5-1; CDR3 protein: ASYSGRTQNDGEQF
J gene: TRBJ1-2; clone size: NA; V gene: TRBV7-9; CDR3 protein: ASSPQRGQGNIYGYT
J gene: TRBJ2-7; clone size: NA; V gene: TRBV15; CDR3 protein: ATSSGQRSPTYEQY
J gene: TRBJ2-2; clone size: NA; V gene: TRBV7-8; CDR3 protein: ASSLEGRGAVWIGELF
J gene: TRBJ1-2; clone size: NA; V gene: TRBV29-1; CDR3 protein: SVGDNGSNYGYT